These 32 T cell receptor beta chains came from one sample sequenced in a study of neurological immune-mediated disorders. MiXCR, applied by TCRdb to the 5' RACE reads, yields one record per CDR3 protein. The table shows tens of thousands of distinct CDR3 sequences, with nearly 10% occurring only once. The time point: longitudinal time-point 2. The sequenced material came from PBMCs. The receptor set was obtained from a man aged 25-45 years in good health.

As regards this clonotype: In this CDR3 the conserved last residue, phenylalanine or tryptophan, is missing, so a read error is likely. The chain is built from TRBV5-4 and TRBJ2-3, with 7 nucleotides matching TRBD1. The germline CDR1 and CDR2 sequences are SGHNT and YYREEE (reference sequence). This CDR3 has 14 amino acids. Trimming cost V 4 bases and J 2 bases; bases outside gene matches: 4. The CDR3 DNA follows: TGTGCCAGCAGCCAGGGACAGAACACAGATACGCAGTATTCT. It encodes CASSQGQNTDTQYS.

The CDR3, as DNA: TGCAGCGTCCAACAGGCTGCGGCTTCCACAGATACGCAGTATTTT. Amino acid sequence: CSVQQAAASTDTQYF. The chain combines TRBV29-1 with TRBJ2-3; tentatively, D is TRBD1 (5 bases). There are 15 residues in the CDR3. Trimming removed 6 bases from V and 2 bases from J, with 18 bases in between. The germline gives CDR1 SQVTM, CDR2 ANQGSEA.

This clonotype was counted ten times or more. The V and J genes are TRBV7-2 and TRBJ2-1; TRBD2 agrees at 9 bases. CDR1 and CDR2 from the germline V gene are SGHTA and FQGNSA. The CDR3 covers 17 residues. V was clipped by 0 bases and J by 4 bases; unmatched bases: 7. DNA for the CDR3: TGTGCCAGCAGCTTAGCAGGTAGCGGGAGTGGGTACAATGAGCAGTTCTTC. Translating it yields CASSLAGSGSGYNEQFF. The full variable domain, in which reference TRBV7-2 and TRBJ2-1 provide the parts outside the CDR3, is GAGVSQSPSNKVTEKGKDVELRCDPISGHTALYWYRQSLGQGLEFLIYFQGNSAPDKSGLPSDRFSAERTGGSVSTLTIQRTQQEDSAVYLCASSLAGSGSGYNEQFFGPGTRLTVL.

In this sample, this clonotype turned up many times. The CDR3 reads CASSSPGQATAFF. CDR3 DNA sequence: TGTGCCAGTAGTTCCCCGGGACAGGCCACCGCTTTCTTT. This rearrangement joins TRBV19 to TRBJ1-1, with 8 bases identical to TRBD1. CDR3 length equals 13 residues. V dropped 5 bases and J dropped 11; count of bases not matched to a gene: 10. Germline lookup yields CDR1 LNHDA and CDR2 SQIVND (reference sequence).

In its sample, this clonotype was seen many times. The chain recombines TRBV4-2 with TRBJ2-2; 9 positions match TRBD1. Germline CDR1 and CDR2: LGHNA and YNFKEQ. V shed 3 bases, J shed 7 bases, and the junction held 12 bases outside the gene matches. CDR3 length equals 17 residues. The CDR3 sequence: CASSHLPGQGEGGELFF. The CDR3 nucleotides read TGTGCCAGCAGCCATTTACCGGGACAGGGTGAAGGCGGGGAGCTGTTTTTT.

This clonotype showed up many times. The chain links TRBV7-9 to TRBJ1-1; no reliable D call. Germline loops: CDR1 SEHNR, CDR2 FQNEAQ (reference sequence). The CDR3 covers 14 residues. V gave up 1 base and J gave up 7 bases, with 13 bases separating them. For the CDR3, the DNA is TGTGCCAGCAGCTTAGGAGACGGACCCCTTGAAGCTTTCTTT. Its translation: CASSLGDGPLEAFF.

Many counts were recorded for this clonotype. The rearrangement uses TRBV20-1 and TRBJ2-7, with 13 bases that match TRBD2. This CDR3 region has 15 residues. CDR1 is DFQATT and CDR2 is SNEGSKA in the germline V gene (reference sequence). V trimming: 2 bases; J trimming: 2 bases; junction bases outside the gene matches: 3. The CDR3 reads CSARPGLAGTYEQYF. CDR3 sequence (DNA): TGCAGTGCTAGACCGGGACTAGCGGGAACCTACGAGCAGTACTTC.

This clonotype has a count of ten or more. The chain joins TRBV3-1 to TRBJ2-1, with 8 nucleotides matching TRBD2. Trimming cost V 1 base and J 4 bases; bases outside gene matches: 6. The V gene's germline CDR1 is LGHDT and CDR2 YNNKEL (reference sequence). The length of the CDR3 is 16 residues. As DNA, the CDR3 is TGTGCCAGCAGCCAAGGTGCCGGGACTAGTTACAATGAGCAGTTCTTC. Its translation: CASSQGAGTSYNEQFF.

This clonotype was recorded many times. The CDR3 DNA reads TGTGCCAGCAGCTTCCCCTGGGGCCTCGGTGAGCAGTTCTTC. This encodes CASSFPWGLGEQFF. V and J are TRBV7-2 and TRBJ2-1, with TRBD1 as a possible D gene (5 bases). Trimming stripped 3 bases from V and 9 bases from J, with 15 bases between. CDR1 SGHTA and CDR2 FQGNSA come from the germline V gene. The CDR3 length is 14 residues.

This clonotype appeared many times. The chain uses TRBV20-1 and TRBJ2-1, with TRBD2 matching over 9 bases. The CDR3 is 15 amino acids. From germline, CDR1 is DFQATT and CDR2 SNEGSKA (reference sequence). The V segment lost 0 bases and the J segment 5 bases; nucleotides outside the gene matches: 5. CDR3 sequence: CSAREPSGKHNEQFF. In DNA, the CDR3 is TGCAGTGCTAGAGAGCCTAGCGGGAAGCACAATGAGCAGTTCTTC.

This clonotype was counted ten times or more. The chain combines TRBV28 with TRBJ2-7; tentative D call: TRBD1 (6 bases). CDR1 and CDR2 (germline): MDHEN, SYDVKM. V was pared by 3 bases and J by 4 bases, with 19 bases between. The CDR3 covers 16 residues. The CDR3 DNA reads as TGTGCCAGCAGTTTTCTCCGCGGTCAGGGGTTGTACGAGCAGTACTTC. Protein sequence: CASSFLRGQGLYEQYF.

This clonotype was recorded at least ten times. This CDR3 is CASRRDRAGSYYGYTF. In DNA form, the CDR3 reads TGTGCCAGCAGGAGGGACAGGGCCGGATCTTACTATGGCTACACCTTC. V usage is TRBV6-1 and J usage is TRBJ1-2, with TRBD1 matching 9 bases. With 6 bases clipped from V and 3 bases from J, the junction kept 11 bases outside the gene matches. This CDR3 spans 16 amino acids. Germline loops: CDR1 MNHNS, CDR2 SASEGT.

This clonotype was seen at least ten times. This chain joins TRBV29-1 and TRBJ2-3, with D possibly TRBD2 on 6 matching bases. In germline, CDR1 is SQVTM, CDR2 ANQGSEA. V was trimmed by 4 bases and J by 8 bases, leaving 19 bases between them. CDR3 length: 14 residues. For the CDR3, the DNA is TGCAGCGTTGCATCCCTTGTGGGACTTAGTACGCAGTATTTT. Translating gives CSVASLVGLSTQYF.

This clonotype was counted many times. The chain is built from TRBV20-1 and TRBJ1-4, with 7 bases lining up with TRBD1. The ends lost 0 bases at V and 0 bases at J; junction bases unmatched: 19. Germline assignment: CDR1 DFQATT and CDR2 SNEGSKA (reference sequence). This CDR3 has 21 residues. As DNA, the CDR3 is TGCAGTGCTAGAGATTTTATAATCTCGGGACAGATCCCTGCAACTAATGAAAAACTGTTTTTT. Its translation: CSARDFIISGQIPATNEKLFF.

This clonotype has at least ten counts. V gene TRBV5-1 combines with J gene TRBJ1-6; D is ambiguous. CDR3 size: 13 residues. V lost 1 base and J 8 bases, leaving 7 bases between the germline ends. CDR1 and CDR2 from the germline V gene are SGHRS and YFSETQ. The CDR3 protein is CASSLNPYSPLHF. DNA for the CDR3: TGCGCCAGCAGCTTGAATCCCTATTCACCCCTCCACTTT. The full variable domain, completed using reference TRBV5-1 and TRBJ1-6, is KAGVTQTPRYLIKTRGQQVTLSCSPISGHRSVSWYQQTPGQGLQFLFEYFSETQRNKGNFPGRFSGRQFSNSRSEMNVSTLELGDSALYLCASSLNPYSPLHFGNGTRLTVT.

This clonotype was seen at least ten times. This rearrangement joins TRBV5-1 to TRBJ2-4; D may be TRBD2 (7 bases). V shed 4 bases and J shed 8 bases, with 19 bases lying between them. CDR3 length equals 15 residues. Germline V gene sequence: CDR1 SGHRS, CDR2 YFSETQ. The CDR3 DNA reads as TGCGCCAGCAGCGGGGGAGGGACATTAAAGGACATTCAGTACTTC. It codes for CASSGGGTLKDIQYF.

This clonotype was observed at least ten times. The chain combines TRBV5-1 with TRBJ1-1, with D possibly being TRBD1 (5 bases). The CDR3 length is 15 residues. V shed 1 base and J shed 3 bases, with 13 bases lying between them. From germline, CDR1 is SGHRS and CDR2 YFSETQ. CDR3 in amino acids: CASSLQGSLYTEAFF. The CDR3, as DNA: TGCGCCAGCAGCTTGCAGGGCAGTCTGTACACTGAAGCTTTCTTT.

This clonotype was found many times. The V gene is TRBV29-1, the J gene TRBJ2-1, with unresolved D. The CDR3 extends over 14 amino acids. The germline CDR1 and CDR2 sequences are SQVTM and ANQGSEA. V shed 7 bases and J shed 2 bases, with 15 bases lying between them. For the CDR3, the DNA is TGCAGCGCGCAACAAGGGTTCCCCTACAATGAGCAGTTCTTC. It is translated as CSAQQGFPYNEQFF.

This clonotype was observed at least ten times. V and J are TRBV9 and TRBJ2-7; 9 bases are a match to TRBD1. With V trimmed by 3 bases and J by 1 base, 8 bases remained unmatched. The CDR3 loop spans 16 amino acids. Germline lookup yields CDR1 SGDLS and CDR2 YYNGEE. The CDR3, as DNA: TGTGCCAGCAGCGGGACAGGGGCTGTGGCATCCTACGAGCAGTACTTC. The encoded protein is CASSGTGAVASYEQYF.

This clonotype has only one observation. The junction shows a germline mismatch at one end, possibly a read error. The chain has TRBV6-4 and TRBJ2-3, with 7 bases aligning to TRBD2. The CDR3 covers 15 residues. The germline V gene encodes CDR1 MRHNA and CDR2 SNTAGT. The CDR3 reads CTSSDSLACTDTQYF. As DNA, the CDR3 is TGTACCAGCAGTGACTCACTAGCGTGCACAGATACGCAGTATTTT.

Many counts were recorded for this clonotype. Relative to the germline gene, one junction end is altered; a read error may explain this. The chain links TRBV12-3 or TRBV12-4 to TRBJ1-5, with a tentative D call TRBD1 (5 bases). CDR3 size: 15 residues. The CDR3 DNA sequence: TGTGCCAGTAGTTCGGGGACGTGGGTGAGGCAGCCCCAGCATTTT. Its translation: CASSSGTWVRQPQHF.

On this clonotype itself: Mismatch with germline at one junction end may stem from a read error. The chain carries TRBV9 and TRBJ1-2, with D unclear. Per germline, CDR1 SGDLS and CDR2 YYNGEE. CDR3 length: 19 amino acids. DNA for the CDR3: TGTGGCAGCAGAGTAAGACCTTTCCCATGGACCGCCGATGACTATGGCTACACCTTC. As protein: CGSRVRPFPWTADDYGYTF.

The sample holds many counts of this clonotype. This chain uses TRBV7-6 with TRBJ2-7; 7 bases are a match to TRBD2. The CDR3 spans 13 residues. With V trimmed by 5 bases and J by 4 bases, 5 bases remained unmatched. Per germline, CDR1 SGHVS and CDR2 FNYEAQ. The CDR3: CASSRGLEYEQYF. The CDR3 DNA is TGTGCCAGCAGCCGCGGACTAGAGTACGAGCAGTACTTC. The full variable domain, with the rest looked up from reference TRBV7-6 and TRBJ2-7, is GAGVSQSPRYKVTKRGQDVALRCDPISGHVSLYWYRQALGQGPEFLTYFNYEAQQDKSGLPNDRFSAERPEGSISTLTIQRTEQRDSAMYRCASSRGLEYEQYFGPGTRLTVT.

This clonotype was seen repeatedly, ten times or more. The CDR3 DNA sequence: TGCAGTGCCCCACACGGCCAGCGGGAGGTAACCGACGAGCAGTACTTC. This sequence encodes CSAPHGQREVTDEQYF. V gene TRBV20-1 combines with J gene TRBJ2-7, with 9 bases lining up with TRBD2. There are 16 residues in the CDR3. The V gene's germline CDR1 is DFQATT and CDR2 SNEGSKA (reference sequence). Trimming took 6 bases from V and 5 from J; bases not matched to a gene: 17.

This clonotype has only a few counts. V is TRBV28 and J is TRBJ2-1; D perhaps matches TRBD2 (5 bases). The CDR3 runs 14 residues. Germline V CDR1 and CDR2: MDHEN, SYDVKM. Trimming left V 5 bases short and J 3 bases short, with 11 bases between. The CDR3 region is CASSGGSVYNEQFF. The CDR3 nucleotides are TGTGCCAGCAGTGGTGGGAGCGTCTACAATGAGCAGTTCTTC.

This clonotype was recorded at least ten times. Here the CDR3 reads CASRDRDRGTDTQYF. The DNA for the CDR3 is TGTGCCAGCAGAGACCGGGACAGGGGAACAGATACGCAGTATTTT. The chain is built from TRBV6-5 and TRBJ2-3; TRBD1 aligns across 10 bases. The CDR3 contains 15 residues. Germline values: CDR1 MNHEY, CDR2 SVGAGI. With 6 bases clipped from V and 3 bases from J, the junction kept 6 bases outside the gene matches.

This clonotype was picked up many times. This chain joins TRBV12-3 or TRBV12-4 and TRBJ2-3, with a possible D match to TRBD1 (5 bases). V was clipped by 5 bases and J by 2 bases, with 11 bases between them. This CDR3 is 14 amino acids long. CDR3 protein: CASSDSFPTDTQYF. The CDR3 nucleotides read TGTGCCAGCAGTGACAGTTTTCCCACAGATACGCAGTATTTT.

This clonotype occurred many times. The chain is built from TRBV5-1 and TRBJ1-4; possibly TRBD1 for D (5 bases). The CDR3 spans 16 residues. CDR1 SGHRS and CDR2 YFSETQ come from the germline V gene. Trimming pared 2 bases from V and 3 bases from J, leaving 14 bases between. The CDR3 here is CASSFDSPGANEKLFF. CDR3 bases: TGCGCCAGCAGCTTCGACAGCCCGGGAGCTAATGAAAAACTGTTTTTT.

At least ten counts were recorded for this clonotype. The chain has TRBV28 and TRBJ1-5, with D perhaps TRBD1 (6 bases). This CDR3 spans 14 amino acids. V was cut by 5 bases and J by 9 bases, with 17 bases left in between. CDR1 MDHEN and CDR2 SYDVKM come from the germline V gene. DNA for the CDR3: TGTGCCAGCAGTCCAGGCAGGGGTCGGACGCCCCAGCATTTT. Translating it yields CASSPGRGRTPQHF.

This clonotype was counted only a few times. The rearrangement joins TRBV5-1 to TRBJ2-5; maybe TRBD1 (5 bases). CDR3 length: 14 residues. Germline V lookup: CDR1 SGHRS, CDR2 YFSETQ. V was pared by 0 bases and J by 3 bases, with 9 bases between. The CDR3 DNA reads TGCGCCAGCAGCTTGGCCGGCAGGGAAGAGACCCAGTACTTC. Encoded protein: CASSLAGREETQYF.

This clonotype is labeled medium-sized. The chain is built from TRBV10-3 and TRBJ1-5, with 7 positions matching TRBD1. The CDR3 runs 14 residues. Trimming cost V 3 bases and J 6 bases; bases outside gene matches: 5. Germline V lookup: CDR1 ENHRY, CDR2 SYGVKD. In DNA, the CDR3 is TGTGCCATCAGTGAAAGACAGGGAAGTCAGCCCCAGCATTTT. Its translation is CAISERQGSQPQHF.

This clonotype was counted ten times or more. This chain connects TRBV4-2 to TRBJ1-1; TRBD1 is a possible D gene (5 bases). CDR1 and CDR2 from the germline V gene are LGHNA and YNFKEQ. The ends were cut back, 0 bases at V and 2 bases at J, with 13 bases in the middle. The CDR3 is made up of 16 amino acids. This CDR3 reads CASSQEMTEVNTEAFF. CDR3 DNA sequence: TGTGCCAGCAGCCAAGAGATGACAGAGGTAAACACTGAAGCTTTCTTT.